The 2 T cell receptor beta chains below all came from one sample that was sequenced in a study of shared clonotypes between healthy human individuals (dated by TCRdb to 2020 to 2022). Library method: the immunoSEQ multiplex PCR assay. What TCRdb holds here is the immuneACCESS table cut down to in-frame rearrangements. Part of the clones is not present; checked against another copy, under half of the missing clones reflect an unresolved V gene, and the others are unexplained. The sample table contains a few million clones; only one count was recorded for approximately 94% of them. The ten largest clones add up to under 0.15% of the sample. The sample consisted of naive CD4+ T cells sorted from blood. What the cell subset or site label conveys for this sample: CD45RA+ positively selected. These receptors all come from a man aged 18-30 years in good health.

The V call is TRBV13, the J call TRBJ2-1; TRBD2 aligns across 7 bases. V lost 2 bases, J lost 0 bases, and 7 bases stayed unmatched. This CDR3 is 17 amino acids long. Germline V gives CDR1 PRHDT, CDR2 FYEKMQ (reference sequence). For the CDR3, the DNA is TGTGCCAGCAGCTTATACCTAGCGGTGAGCTCCTACAATGAGCAGTTCTTC. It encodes CASSLYLAVSSYNEQFF.

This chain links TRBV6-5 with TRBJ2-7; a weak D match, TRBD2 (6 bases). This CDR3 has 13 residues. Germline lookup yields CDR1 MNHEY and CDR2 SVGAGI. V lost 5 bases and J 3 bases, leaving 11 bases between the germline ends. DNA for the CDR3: TGTGCCAGCAGTCAAATGACTAGCTACGAGCAGTACTTC. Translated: CASSQMTSYEQYF.